This T cell receptor (beta chain) was sequenced during a study of identical twins. This clonotype was detected ten times or more. Everyone who gave samples was a healthy Caucasian. From the 5' RACE reads, TCRdb called clonotypes with MiXCR, one entry per CDR3 protein. The top ten hold approximately 12% of the sample, which has about 450,000 distinct CDR3 sequences, less than 20% seen once. The V and J ends lost 8 bases and 8 bases respectively, with 9 bases between them. This CDR3 is built from 11 residues. Per the germline V gene, CDR1 is MNHEY and CDR2 is SVGAGI. The sequencing sample was made of naive T cells sorted from blood. The clonotype originates from a man in his fifties or sixties in good health. The chain carries TRBV6-5 and TRBJ2-2; D call uncertain. As DNA, the CDR3 is TGTGCCAGCTCTACATATGGGGAGCTGTTTTTT. Residues: CASSTYGELFF.